One and the same sample provided the 32 T cell receptor beta chains below, sequenced in a study of beta chain features in type 1 diabetes. For these receptors, no antigen is known. Notes on the study in general: TCRB CDR3s from Type 1 diabetes patients were moderately but significantly shorter in all four CD4+ subsets.

Expressed TCRB transcripts were sequenced after all isolated RNA was converted to cDNA. TCRdb's copy holds only in-frame clones and misses some; the assay was immunoSEQ multiplex PCR. The sample records hundreds of thousands of clones, about an eighth being singletons. The sample taken for sequencing was naive CD4+ T cells from blood. The source is a man younger than 35 with type 1 diabetes.

The chain employs TRBV19 and TRBJ2-3; D call uncertain. CDR3 size: 14 residues. The germline gives CDR1 LNHDA, CDR2 SQIVND (reference sequence). Trimming pared 0 bases from V and 5 bases from J, leaving 9 bases between. The CDR3 is CASSIDLSGDTQYF. As DNA, the CDR3 is TGTGCCAGTAGTATAGATCTATCCGGAGATACGCAGTATTTT. Based on the CDR3 plus reference TRBV19 and TRBJ2-3, the full variable domain is DGGITQSPKYLFRKEGQNVTLSCEQNLNHDAMYWYRQDPGQGLRLIYYSQIVNDFQKGDIAEGYSVSREKKESFPLTVTSAQKNPTAFYLCASSIDLSGDTQYFGPGTRLTVL.

The chain has TRBV18 and TRBJ2-7; D unresolved. Germline loops: CDR1 KGHSH, CDR2 LQKENI. V was trimmed by 1 base and J by 0 bases, leaving 10 bases between them. The CDR3 runs to 15 residues. The CDR3 sequence is CASSPQTASSYEQYF. The CDR3 nucleotides are TGTGCCAGCTCACCACAAACAGCTAGCTCCTACGAGCAGTACTTC.

This clone appeared a few times. The chain links TRBV5-1 to TRBJ2-7; TRBD1 is a possible D gene (5 bases). Germline V gene lookup returns CDR1 SGHRS and CDR2 YFSETQ. Trimming left V 5 bases short and J 2 bases short, with 5 bases between. The CDR3 covers 11 residues. CDR3 amino acids: CASRGAYEQYF. The CDR3 DNA follows: TGCGCCAGCAGAGGGGCCTACGAGCAGTACTTC. Full variable domain (outside the CDR3, taken from reference TRBV5-1 and TRBJ2-7): KAGVTQTPRYLIKTRGQQVTLSCSPISGHRSVSWYQQTPGQGLQFLFEYFSETQRNKGNFPGRFSGRQFSNSRSEMNVSTLELGDSALYLCASRGAYEQYFGPGTRLTVT.

The chain uses TRBV28 and TRBJ2-1; D uncertain. Trimming took off 5 bases at V and 0 bases at J, with 14 bases between the two ends. Germline CDR1 is MDHEN and CDR2 is SYDVKM. The CDR3 length is 16 residues. This chain's CDR3 is CASSPSPASSYNEQFF. CDR3 coding DNA: TGTGCCAGCAGTCCCTCCCCCGCGAGCTCCTACAATGAGCAGTTCTTC.

This clone has just a few counts. The V call is TRBV7-2, the J call TRBJ1-2; 8 nucleotides align to TRBD1. The CDR3 length is 14 residues. Germline V gene sequence: CDR1 SGHTA, CDR2 FQGNSA. V gave up 5 bases and J gave up 5 bases; unmatched junction bases: 7. The DNA of the CDR3 is TGTGCCAGCAGCCGAGACAGGGGATCTTATGGCTACACCTTC. Translation: CASSRDRGSYGYTF.

This clone showed up just a few times. The V call is TRBV12-5, the J call TRBJ2-1; TRBD2 matches 8 bases. Germline V gene lookup returns CDR1 LGHNT and CDR2 FRNRAP. This CDR3 spans 15 amino acids. With 5 bases clipped from V and 5 bases from J, the junction kept 8 bases outside the gene matches. The CDR3 coding sequence is TGTGCTAGTGGTCGGTTAGCGGGGCTACACAATGAGCAGTTCTTC. Translating gives CASGRLAGLHNEQFF.

This clone has only a few counts. The CDR3 region is CASSQFWTVNIEAFF. In DNA form, the CDR3 reads TGCGCCAGCAGCCAATTCTGGACAGTAAATATTGAAGCTTTCTTT. This chain joins TRBV4-1 and TRBJ1-1; a weak D match, TRBD1 (6 bases). V was clipped by 2 bases and J by 7 bases, with 17 bases between them. CDR1 and CDR2 (germline): MGHRA, YSYEKL. CDR3 size: 15 residues.

On this clone itself: Different DNA sequences within this sample yield the same CDR3. This chain joins TRBV18 and TRBJ2-7; D is perhaps TRBD1 (5 bases). CDR3 length: 12 residues. Germline CDR1 KGHSH, CDR2 LQKENI. Deletions cut 3 bases from V and 2 bases from J, with 5 bases between. CDR3: CASSPTAYEQYF. In DNA, the CDR3 is TGTGCCAGCTCACCGACAGCCTACGAGCAGTACTTC. Full variable domain (missing parts from reference TRBV18 and TRBJ2-7): NAGVMQNPRHLVRRRGQEARLRCSPMKGHSHVYWYRQLPEEGLKFMVYLQKENIIDESGMPKERFSAEFPKEGPSILRIQQVVRGDSAAYFCASSPTAYEQYFGPGTRLTVT.

V is TRBV7-2 and J is TRBJ1-2, with TRBD1 matching over 8 bases. V lost 1 base, J lost 2 bases, and 0 bases stayed unmatched. CDR3 length: 14 amino acids. Germline loops: CDR1 SGHTA, CDR2 FQGNSA. The CDR3 sequence: CASSLDRGNYGYTF. For the CDR3, the DNA is TGTGCCAGCAGCTTAGACAGGGGGAACTATGGCTACACCTTC.

The chain links TRBV5-6 to TRBJ1-2, with unresolved D. CDR3 length: 8 residues. Germline V gene lookup returns CDR1 SGHDT and CDR2 YYEEEE. V lost 4 bases and J 10 bases, leaving 2 bases between the germline ends. The CDR3 spells CASSHYTF. Here the CDR3 DNA reads TGTGCCAGCAGCCACTACACCTTC.

The chain combines TRBV14 with TRBJ2-7; D possibly corresponds to TRBD1 (6 bases). Trimming took off 4 bases at V and 3 bases at J, with 10 bases between the two ends. CDR1 is SGHDN and CDR2 is FVKESK in the germline V gene. The CDR3 contains 13 residues. CDR3 nucleotides: TGTGCCAGCAGCCGGGGACACTACTACGAGCAGTACTTC. Translated, it gives CASSRGHYYEQYF. The full variable domain, completed using reference TRBV14 and TRBJ2-7, is EAGVTQFPSHSVIEKGQTVTLRCDPISGHDNLYWYRRVMGKEIKFLLHFVKESKQDESGMPNNRFLAERTGGTYSTLKVQPAELEDSGVYFCASSRGHYYEQYFGPGTRLTVT.

This clone has just a few counts. The chain recombines TRBV15 with TRBJ2-5, with 9 nucleotides matching TRBD1. Germline trimming cut 1 base from V and 1 base from J; bases unmatched to any gene: 4. This CDR3 region has 16 residues. Germline CDR1 is LNHNV and CDR2 is YYDKDF (reference sequence). The CDR3 nucleotides read TGTGCCACCAGCAGAGCGTCGACAGGGGGCCAAGAGACCCAGTACTTC. Its translation: CATSRASTGGQETQYF. The full variable domain, in which reference TRBV15 and TRBJ2-5 provide the parts outside the CDR3, is DAMVIQNPRYQVTQFGKPVTLSCSQTLNHNVMYWYQQKSSQAPKLLFHYYDKDFNNEADTPDNFQSRRPNTSFCFLDIRSPGLGDTAMYLCATSRASTGGQETQYFGPGTRLLVL.

CDR3 protein: CSGTGGTGSYEQYF. In nucleotides, the CDR3 is TGCAGCGGAACGGGAGGGACAGGCTCCTACGAGCAGTACTTC. V gene TRBV29-1 combines with J gene TRBJ2-7; D possibly uses TRBD1 or TRBD2 (8 bases each). CDR3 size: 14 residues. Per germline, CDR1 SQVTM and CDR2 ANQGSEA. V was cut by 7 bases and J by 0 bases, with 16 bases left in between.

This chain uses TRBV19 with TRBJ1-1, with TRBD1 as a possible D gene (5 bases). Germline assignment: CDR1 LNHDA and CDR2 SQIVND (reference sequence). V shed 3 bases and J shed 3 bases, with 14 bases lying between them. The CDR3 has 15 residues. CDR3 nucleotide sequence: TGTGCCAGTAGTATGGCCGGGACCTTGGACACTGAAGCTTTCTTT. Residues: CASSMAGTLDTEAFF.

There are a few counts of this clone. The chain employs TRBV6-6 and TRBJ1-2, with D hard to call. Trimming took off 5 bases at V and 0 bases at J, with 13 bases between the two ends. Germline lookup yields CDR1 MNHNY and CDR2 SVGAGI (reference sequence). CDR3 length: 15 amino acids. The CDR3 reads CASSPNRSTNYGYTF. The CDR3, as DNA: TGTGCCAGCAGTCCAAACAGATCCACTAACTATGGCTACACCTTC.

In its sample, this clone was seen a few times. CDR3: CASSLEDYSYNEQFF. CDR3 sequence (DNA): TGTGCCAGCAGCTTGGAAGACTACTCGTATAATGAGCAGTTCTTC. The rearrangement joins TRBV5-4 to TRBJ2-1, with a tentative D call TRBD2 (5 bases). This CDR3 contains 15 residues. V was pared by 0 bases and J by 7 bases, with 14 bases between. Germline V gives CDR1 SGHNT, CDR2 YYREEE (reference sequence).

This clone was seen only a few times. The V and J genes are TRBV10-3 and TRBJ1-1, with 9 bases identical to TRBD1. This CDR3 is built from 13 residues. The V gene's germline CDR1 is ENHRY and CDR2 SYGVKD. With V trimmed by 9 bases and J by 3 bases, 5 bases remained unmatched. CDR3: CAMGTGRDTEAFF. CDR3 nucleotides: TGTGCCATGGGGACAGGGAGGGACACTGAAGCTTTCTTT.

Here the CDR3 DNA reads TGCAGCTACCTTCGGGGGAACACCGGGGAGCTGTTTTTT. Protein: CSYLRGNTGELFF. The chain uses TRBV29-1 and TRBJ2-2, with D possibly matching TRBD2 (5 bases). The germline V gene encodes CDR1 SQVTM and CDR2 ANQGSEA. This CDR3 contains 13 residues. V lost 8 bases and J 1 base, leaving 11 bases between the germline ends.

This clone was counted only a few times. This chain connects TRBV6-5 to TRBJ1-4; D call uncertain. The V gene lost 0 bases and the J gene lost 0 bases, with 8 bases spanning the gap. Germline V gene data show CDR1 as MNHEY and CDR2 as SVGAGI. The CDR3 extends over 16 amino acids. The CDR3 spells CASSYSGNPTNEKLFF. DNA for the CDR3: TGTGCCAGCAGTTACTCTGGGAATCCAACTAATGAAAAACTGTTTTTT.

This sequence joins TRBV7-6 and TRBJ2-3; D remains ambiguous. Germline lookup yields CDR1 SGHVS and CDR2 FNYEAQ. V was shortened by 3 bases and J by 1 base, with 20 bases between the two germline ends. The CDR3 spans 18 residues. CDR3 nucleotides: TGTGCCAGCAGCTTCCCCCTGAGGCGGTCGTTGGGCACAGATACGCAGTATTTT. Protein sequence: CASSFPLRRSLGTDTQYF. The full variable domain, completed using reference TRBV7-6 and TRBJ2-3, is GAGVSQSPRYKVTKRGQDVALRCDPISGHVSLYWYRQALGQGPEFLTYFNYEAQQDKSGLPNDRFSAERPEGSISTLTIQRTEQRDSAMYRCASSFPLRRSLGTDTQYFGPGTRLTVL.

This clone came up a few times. The chain joins TRBV6-1 to TRBJ1-3, with 7 bases aligning to TRBD1. With 2 bases clipped from V and 3 bases from J, the junction kept 13 bases outside the gene matches. Per germline, CDR1 MNHNS and CDR2 SASEGT. The CDR3 contains 18 residues. The CDR3 coding sequence is TGTGCCAGCAGTGAACTCGAGGGGCAGGGGGTATTTGGAAACACCATATATTTT. Translating it yields CASSELEGQGVFGNTIYF.

V and J are TRBV9 and TRBJ1-2, with D uncertain. This CDR3 spans 14 amino acids. Trimming stripped 0 bases from V and 7 bases from J, with 13 bases between. Germline loops: CDR1 SGDLS, CDR2 YYNGEE. CDR3 residues: CASSVDGLFSGYTF. The CDR3 bases are TGTGCCAGCAGCGTAGACGGGTTGTTCTCTGGCTACACCTTC.

The chain employs TRBV6-5 and TRBJ2-1; D may be TRBD1 (6 bases). The V gene's germline CDR1 is MNHEY and CDR2 SVGAGI. V was clipped by 2 bases and J by 6 bases, with 17 bases between them. This CDR3 spans 16 amino acids. The CDR3 DNA sequence: TGTGCCAGCAGTTACCCGAACGGCAGGGGCGGCAATGAGCAGTTCTTC. Residues: CASSYPNGRGGNEQFF.

To note about this clone: The sample holds other DNA sequences that translate to the same CDR3. The gene calls are TRBV6-5 and TRBJ1-5; 8 bases are a match to TRBD1. Trimming cost V 5 bases and J 7 bases; bases outside gene matches: 7. This CDR3 has 14 residues. Looked up from germline, CDR1 is MNHEY and CDR2 is SVGAGI. The CDR3 sequence: CASSPGQGEQPQHF. As DNA, the CDR3 is TGTGCCAGCAGTCCCGGACAGGGTGAGCAGCCCCAGCATTTT.

This clone was counted a few times. This sequence joins TRBV5-4 and TRBJ2-5; 9 positions match TRBD1. The trim removed 4 bases at V and 5 bases at J, leaving 9 bases unmatched. The CDR3 contains 15 residues. CDR1 and CDR2 from the germline V gene are SGHNT and YYREEE (reference sequence). The CDR3 DNA reads TGTGCCAGCAGCCCAGGACAGGGGCGCTGGGAGACCCAGTACTTC. Translating it yields CASSPGQGRWETQYF. The whole variable domain, remainder taken from reference TRBV5-4 and TRBJ2-5, is ETGVTQSPTHLIKTRGQQVTLRCSSQSGHNTVSWYQQALGQGPQFIFQYYREEENGRGNFPPRFSGLQFPNYSSELNVNALELDDSALYLCASSPGQGRWETQYFGPGTRLLVL.

The J gene is TRBJ2-3, the V gene TRBV13; 8 bases fit TRBD2. The CDR3 spans 15 residues. Germline V gene data show CDR1 as PRHDT and CDR2 as FYEKMQ (reference sequence). V trimming: 5 bases; J trimming: 2 bases; junction bases outside the gene matches: 6. CDR3 residues: CASSPGLAPTDTQYF. DNA of the CDR3: TGTGCCAGCAGCCCCGGACTAGCCCCCACAGATACGCAGTATTTT.

This clone was seen a few times. The chain recombines TRBV5-1 with TRBJ2-5; TRBD2 aligns across 13 bases. The ends lost 4 bases at V and 2 bases at J; junction bases unmatched: 8. Germline CDR1 is SGHRS and CDR2 is YFSETQ. The CDR3 covers 17 residues. The CDR3 protein is CASSKGTSGEVQETQYF. CDR3 coding DNA: TGCGCCAGCAGCAAAGGGACTAGCGGGGAAGTTCAAGAGACCCAGTACTTC.

This clone has only a few counts. V gene TRBV27 combines with J gene TRBJ1-5; no reliable D call. CDR3 length: 12 residues. The germline V gene encodes CDR1 MNHEY and CDR2 SMNVEV (reference sequence). Trimming took off 4 bases at V and 6 bases at J, with 7 bases between the two ends. The CDR3, as DNA: TGTGCCAGCAGTTCCCACAGTCAGCCCCAGCATTTT. Its translation is CASSSHSQPQHF.

The chain has TRBV18 and TRBJ2-1; D may be TRBD2 (5 bases). The CDR3 is 12 amino acids. The V end lost 6 bases, the J end lost 8 bases, and 11 bases lay between the germline ends. In germline, CDR1 is KGHSH, CDR2 LQKENI. The DNA of the CDR3 is TGTGCCAGCTCCGGGGTTCAGGATGAGCAGTTCTTC. Encoded protein: CASSGVQDEQFF.

This clone was observed a few times. CDR3 region: CASSPRGQAYNEQFF. CDR3 sequence (DNA): TGTGCCAGCAGCCCGCGTGGACAAGCCTACAATGAGCAGTTCTTC. The chain recombines TRBV7-2 with TRBJ2-1, with D possibly TRBD1 on 5 matching bases. Trimming took off 5 bases at V and 2 bases at J, with 13 bases between the two ends. Germline lookup yields CDR1 SGHTA and CDR2 FQGNSA. The CDR3 is made up of 15 amino acids.

The CDR3 region has the DNA TGTGCCATCTCTCCAAGGGATGAGCAGTTCTTC. Its translation is CAISPRDEQFF. V gene TRBV10-3 combines with J gene TRBJ2-1; unclear D gene. Germline V gives CDR1 ENHRY, CDR2 SYGVKD. Between the trimmed V and J ends, which lost 8 bases and 8 bases, there was a span of 10 bases. This CDR3 has 11 amino acids.

This chain uses TRBV5-4 with TRBJ1-1; 8 bases align to TRBD1. The CDR3 loop spans 15 amino acids. The germline V gene encodes CDR1 SGHNT and CDR2 YYREEE (reference sequence). The ends lost 5 bases at V and 1 base at J; junction bases unmatched: 7. The CDR3 DNA sequence: TGTGCCAGCAGTCTCATGGACAGGGAGAACACTGAAGCTTTCTTT. Translating it yields CASSLMDRENTEAFF.